Sequencing of this T cell receptor (beta chain) was carried out in a study of blood T cell repertoires in COVID-19. Profiled with immunoSEQ multiplex PCR; TCRdb holds only in-frame clones, not every one. Of 98,000 or so clones listed, 75% to 90% were seen once; the top ten hold roughly 5%. This CDR3 is 14 amino acids long. Germline CDR1 reads LNHNV; CDR2 reads YYDKDF (reference sequence). V lost 5 bases to trimming and J lost 2 bases, with 11 bases between them. Seattle-derived patients entered the study during active infection and were followed longitudinally. The source of this sequence is a man aged 55 to 70 with COVID-19, enrolled during active disease. The sequenced sample was peripheral blood. The chain links TRBV15 to TRBJ2-3; D perhaps matches TRBD2 (6 bases). The CDR3 loop reads CATSPGLNTDTQYF. In DNA, the CDR3 is TGTGCCACCAGCCCCGGACTAAACACAGATACGCAGTATTTT.